The 24 T cell receptor beta chains reported below all come from one sample, sequenced in a study of T cells in Graves' hyperthyroidism and ophthalmopathy. TCR beta CDR3 sequences were amplified from RNA transcripts. The study used the HTBI primer set for a first-round RT-PCR of the TCR CDR3. MiXCR, run by TCRdb on the multiplex PCR reads, gives a single entry per CDR3 protein. This table has 250,000 or so distinct CDR3 sequences, 12% to 15% appearing once. The sequencing sample was made of blood. The receptors come from a woman in her forties or fifties with Graves' hyperthyroidism that later progressed to Graves' ophthalmopathy.

Regarding this clonotype: With a much larger clone just one base away, this may be a read error. The chain couples TRBV6-5 to TRBJ2-3, with 10 bases identical to TRBD2. Germline loops: CDR1 MNHEY, CDR2 SVGAGI. V gave up 2 bases and J gave up 4 bases; unmatched junction bases: 9. The CDR3 covers 17 residues. The CDR3 spells CASSYTGLAARSDTQYF. The CDR3 nucleotides are TGTGCCAGCAGTTACACCGGACTAGCGGCTAGGTCAGATACGCAGTATTTT.

V and J are TRBV12-5 and TRBJ2-1; 8 nucleotides align to TRBD1. Trimming took 6 bases from V and 13 from J; bases not matched to a gene: 11. This CDR3 has 13 amino acids. Germline V gene data show CDR1 as LGHNT and CDR2 as FRNRAP. CDR3 bases: TGTGCTAGTGGCGAGGACAGGGTAGATACCCAGTTCTTC. Protein sequence: CASGEDRVDTQFF. The full variable domain, rest sourced from reference TRBV12-5 and TRBJ2-1, is DARVTQTPRHKVTEMGQEVTMRCQPILGHNTVFWYRQTMMQGLELLAYFRNRAPLDDSGMPKDRFSAEMPDATLATLKIQPSEPRDSAVYFCASGEDRVDTQFFGPGTRLTVL.

The chain uses TRBV28 and TRBJ2-6; D not certain. This CDR3 is built from 15 residues. Germline V gene lookup returns CDR1 MDHEN and CDR2 SYDVKM. Trimming left V 2 bases short and J 4 bases short, with 9 bases between. The CDR3, as DNA: TGTGCCAGCAGTTTAGGCTTCTTGGGGGCCAACGTCCTGACTTTC. Its protein is CASSLGFLGANVLTF.

This clonotype came up a few times. The chain carries TRBV6-6 and TRBJ1-3, with unresolved D. V lost 0 bases and J lost 0, with 12 bases in between. The CDR3 is 17 residues long. Germline V CDR1 and CDR2: MNHNY, SVGAGI (reference sequence). The CDR3 region has the DNA TGTGCCAGCAGTTACTCAGTTTGGTCGGGCTCTGGAAACACCATATATTTT. Protein: CASSYSVWSGSGNTIYF.

This clonotype was found many times. The J gene is TRBJ2-2, the V gene TRBV3-1; the D is unclear. The V and J ends lost 4 bases and 5 bases respectively, with 11 bases between them. Germline V gene sequence: CDR1 LGHDT, CDR2 YNNKEL (reference sequence). The CDR3 runs 14 residues. The CDR3 coding sequence is TGTGCCAGCAGCCTCAGGATCTCTACCGGGGAGCTGTTTTTT. Translating it yields CASSLRISTGELFF.

At least ten counts were recorded for this clonotype. J is TRBJ2-7 and V is TRBV6-1; D gene uncertain. The CDR3 runs to 13 residues. Germline loops: CDR1 MNHNS, CDR2 SASEGT. With 7 bases removed from V and 3 bases from J, the gap between germline ends came to 13 bases. The CDR3 DNA reads as TGTGCCAGCACCCCTTCCCTTGACTACGAGCAGTACTTC. This codes for CASTPSLDYEQYF.

The chain employs TRBV29-1 and TRBJ1-4; TRBD1 agrees at 8 bases. The ends lost 0 bases at V and 5 bases at J; junction bases unmatched: 8. Germline-derived CDR1 and CDR2 are SQVTM and ANQGSEA. The CDR3 is 16 residues long. This CDR3 is CSVEETGTGGNEKLFF. CDR3 coding DNA: TGCAGCGTTGAAGAGACCGGGACAGGAGGGAATGAAAAACTGTTTTTT.

This rearrangement joins TRBV19 to TRBJ2-3, with a tentative D call TRBD1 (6 bases). Germline V CDR1 and CDR2: LNHDA, SQIVND (reference sequence). This CDR3 region has 20 residues. V was pared by 5 bases and J by 2 bases, with 29 bases between. CDR3 amino acids: CASSEGARGYLAGSTDTQYF. The CDR3 bases are TGTGCCAGTAGTGAAGGAGCCAGGGGCTATCTGGCGGGTTCCACAGATACGCAGTATTTT.

This clonotype has a handful of counts. The chain employs TRBV9 and TRBJ2-6; the D gene is possibly TRBD1 (5 bases). CDR1 SGDLS and CDR2 YYNGEE come from the germline V gene. Trimming left V 0 bases short and J 0 bases short, with 10 bases between. This CDR3 comprises 17 residues. The CDR3, as DNA: TGTGCCAGCAGCGTAGGGGCAGGGATCTCTGGGGCCAACGTCCTGACTTTC. The encoded protein is CASSVGAGISGANVLTF.

The chain uses TRBV19 and TRBJ1-6; no firm D call. Trimming took 9 bases from V and 8 from J, leaving 11 bases between them. The germline V gene has CDR1 LNHDA and CDR2 SQIVND (reference sequence). This CDR3 spans 12 amino acids. CDR3 in DNA: TGTGCCAGCTGTTATCGTGATTCACCCCTCCACTTT. Its translation: CASCYRDSPLHF.

This clonotype was recorded many times. The chain has TRBV9 and TRBJ2-7; TRBD1 matches 9 bases. CDR3 length: 19 residues. Trimming at V came to 4 bases and at J to 0 bases, leaving 17 bases not matched to a gene. Germline assignment: CDR1 SGDLS and CDR2 YYNGEE. This CDR3 reads CASSPRMTGGQAYSYEQYF. The CDR3 DNA sequence: TGTGCCAGCAGCCCCCGAATGACAGGGGGGCAGGCCTACTCCTACGAGCAGTACTTC.

This clonotype was recorded at least ten times. J is TRBJ1-1 and V is TRBV19; perhaps TRBD1 as D (6 bases). Per germline, CDR1 LNHDA and CDR2 SQIVND (reference sequence). V was clipped by 6 bases and J by 1 base, with 6 bases between them. This CDR3 has 12 residues. The CDR3 DNA is TGTGCCAGTAGGACAGGGAACACTGAAGCTTTCTTT. This encodes CASRTGNTEAFF.

This clonotype was counted a few times. J is TRBJ2-2 and V is TRBV19, with D tentatively TRBD1 (5 bases). The CDR3 is made up of 14 amino acids. The germline V and J ends were trimmed by 3 bases and 6 bases, with 11 bases remaining between them. Germline CDR1 LNHDA, CDR2 SQIVND (reference sequence). The CDR3 spells CASSISGWAGELFF. DNA of the CDR3: TGTGCCAGTAGTATTTCAGGGTGGGCCGGGGAGCTGTTTTTT. Combining the CDR3 with reference TRBV19 and TRBJ2-2 gives the whole variable domain DGGITQSPKYLFRKEGQNVTLSCEQNLNHDAMYWYRQDPGQGLRLIYYSQIVNDFQKGDIAEGYSVSREKKESFPLTVTSAQKNPTAFYLCASSISGWAGELFFGEGSRLTVL.

V and J are TRBV19 and TRBJ2-1; TRBD2 aligns across 8 bases. V lost 8 bases to trimming and J lost 7 bases; unmatched junction nucleotides: 7. Germline V gene data show CDR1 as LNHDA and CDR2 as SQIVND (reference sequence). This CDR3 has 13 residues. CDR3 nucleotides: TGTGCCAGTCACCTCGGGAGGGGTAATGAGCAGTTCTTC. This codes for CASHLGRGNEQFF.

This clonotype appeared a few times. The rearrangement joins TRBV19 to TRBJ2-1; 8 bases line up with TRBD2. The J segment lost 6 bases and the V segment lost 5 bases, leaving 6 bases of the junction unmatched. This CDR3 is 14 amino acids long. Germline CDR1 LNHDA, CDR2 SQIVND (reference sequence). DNA of the CDR3: TGTGCCAGTAGTGCCGGGACTAGAAGCAATGAGCAGTTCTTC. It yields the protein CASSAGTRSNEQFF.

This clonotype came up many times. This chain connects TRBV5-1 to TRBJ1-4; tentative D call: TRBD1 (6 bases). The V gene's germline CDR1 is SGHRS and CDR2 YFSETQ. The CDR3 has 15 residues. V shed 4 bases and J shed 1 base, with 11 bases lying between them. CDR3 sequence (DNA): TGCGCCAGCAGCCGCCAGACAGGAACTAATGAAAAACTGTTTTTT. Translated: CASSRQTGTNEKLFF.

This clonotype was picked up many times. This chain links TRBV6-1 with TRBJ2-7; the D gene could be TRBD1 or TRBD2 (5 bases each). Trimming stripped 0 bases from V and 6 bases from J, with 15 bases between. Germline V CDR1 and CDR2: MNHNS, SASEGT. The length of the CDR3 is 15 residues. CDR3: CASSEAVTKGPEQYF. CDR3 in DNA: TGTGCCAGCAGTGAAGCGGTTACAAAGGGACCCGAGCAGTACTTC.

This clonotype was seen many times. V usage is TRBV20-1 and J usage is TRBJ2-3, with 9 bases that match TRBD1. CDR1 and CDR2 from the germline V gene are DFQATT and SNEGSKA (reference sequence). This CDR3 has 15 residues. The ends lost 4 bases at V and 5 bases at J; junction bases unmatched: 10. The CDR3 spells CSAKNYRGLRDTQYF. CDR3 bases: TGCAGTGCTAAGAATTACAGGGGGCTCAGAGATACGCAGTATTTT.

The chain is built from TRBV6-1 and TRBJ1-2, with 9 positions matching TRBD1. The CDR3 loop spans 16 amino acids. Germline V gene data show CDR1 as MNHNS and CDR2 as SASEGT. With 6 bases clipped from V and 1 base from J, the junction kept 9 bases outside the gene matches. The CDR3 nucleotides are TGTGCCAGCAGATCCGGGACAGGGACGCTTAACTATGGCTACACCTTC. Translation: CASRSGTGTLNYGYTF.

In this sample, this clonotype turned up many times. This sequence joins TRBV6-1 and TRBJ2-7; D may be TRBD2 (5 bases). The CDR3 is made up of 14 amino acids. Looked up from germline, CDR1 is MNHNS and CDR2 is SASEGT. The V and J ends lost 3 bases and 4 bases respectively, with 13 bases between them. The CDR3 DNA sequence: TGTGCCAGCAGTGACCCACCCCGGGGTTACGAGCAGTACTTC. It is translated as CASSDPPRGYEQYF.

At least ten counts were recorded for this clonotype. The V gene is TRBV28, the J gene TRBJ2-5; 7 positions agree with TRBD1. This CDR3 spans 12 amino acids. V lost 10 bases, J lost 2 bases, and 4 bases stayed unmatched. Germline assignment: CDR1 MDHEN and CDR2 SYDVKM. DNA for the CDR3: TGTGCCACCATGGGACAGCAAGAGACCCAGTACTTC. Residues: CATMGQQETQYF. Drawing the rest from reference TRBV28 and TRBJ2-5, the complete variable domain is DVKVTQSSRYLVKRTGEKVFLECVQDMDHENMFWYRQDPGLGLRLIYFSYDVKMKEKGDIPEGYSVSREKKERFSLILESASTNQTSMYLCATMGQQETQYFGPGTRLLVL.

The J gene is TRBJ1-1, the V gene TRBV15, with 8 bases that match TRBD1. Germline CDR1 reads LNHNV; CDR2 reads YYDKDF (reference sequence). This CDR3 comprises 15 residues. V gave up 1 base and J gave up 1 base; unmatched junction bases: 2. The CDR3 sequence is CATSRGQGSNTEAFF. CDR3 DNA sequence: TGTGCCACCAGCAGAGGACAGGGGTCGAACACTGAAGCTTTCTTT.

A few counts support this clonotype. The chain has TRBV15 and TRBJ1-4; 7 bases fit TRBD1. V shed 6 bases, J shed 8 bases, and the junction held 12 bases outside the gene matches. CDR1 is LNHNV, CDR2 YYDKDF, per germline (reference sequence). This CDR3 is built from 15 residues. The CDR3 coding sequence is TGTGCCACCAGTGGGACGGGGACAGAGGGGGAAAAACTGTTTTTT. As protein: CATSGTGTEGEKLFF.

This clonotype was seen more than once but under ten times. The rearrangement links TRBV4-2 to TRBJ2-7, with 8 bases fitting TRBD1. The CDR3 extends over 14 amino acids. With V trimmed by 4 bases and J by 6 bases, 8 bases remained unmatched. The germline gives CDR1 LGHNA, CDR2 YNFKEQ. The CDR3 DNA reads TGTGCCAGCAGCCCCACCGCAGGGGGCGGCGAGCAGTACTTC. Translation gives CASSPTAGGGEQYF.